Shown below are 27 T cell receptor beta chains from a single sample sequenced in a study of blood T cells in healthy people across ages. Alongside a J-beta primer mix, a sample-barcoded 5' primer served in a second PCR lasting 7 to 11 cycles. TCRdb reanalysed the 5' RACE reads using MiXCR and keeps one entry per CDR3 protein. Altogether about 1.7 million distinct CDR3 sequences are present, about 30% being singletons, with the ten largest covering about 7.7%. Specimen: blood. Receptors were obtained from a woman aged 25 to 39 in good health.

A remark on this clonotype: An end of the junction does not agree with germline; a read error may underlie this. This chain connects TRBV10-1 to TRBJ1-5; no reliable D call. Germline CDR1 reads WNHNN; CDR2 reads SYGVQD (reference sequence). This CDR3 has 13 residues. CDR3 protein: CASSEAVDQPQNF. The CDR3, as DNA: TGCGCCAGCAGTGAGGCAGTGGATCAGCCCCAGAATTTT.

A word on this clonotype: This may be a read error: a much more frequent sequence differs by one nucleotide. The genes are TRBV29-1 and TRBJ2-1; a possible D gene is TRBD2 (6 bases). The J call is uncertain, as TRBJ2-7 better fits the DNA end. The CDR3 has 15 residues. From germline, CDR1 is SQVTM and CDR2 ANQGSEA. CDR3 in amino acids: CSAAPRRGSYNEQYF. CDR3 nucleotides: TGCAGCGCGGCTCCCAGGAGGGGCTCCTACAATGAGCAGTACTTC.

The chain joins TRBV18 to TRBJ1-2; tentative D call: TRBD1 (6 bases). The CDR3 contains 12 residues. V was clipped by 2 bases and J by 14 bases, with 15 bases between them. Germline assignment: CDR1 KGHSH and CDR2 LQKENI. The CDR3 DNA follows: TGTGCCAGCTCACCATCTACAGGGCAGGGGACCTTC. Translation gives CASSPSTGQGTF.

The chain has TRBV14 and TRBJ2-5; D not certain. V lost 1 base and J lost 0, with 9 bases in between. This CDR3 is built from 15 residues. Germline lookup yields CDR1 SGHDN and CDR2 FVKESK. CDR3 DNA sequence: TGTGCCAGCAGCCAAGTCGGGCAGCACCAAGAGACCCAGTACTTC. Translated: CASSQVGQHQETQYF.

This chain links TRBV12-3 or TRBV12-4 with TRBJ2-3; D is tentatively TRBD1 or TRBD2 (6 bases each). Trimming cost V 2 bases and J 5 bases, with 8 bases left between them. The CDR3 sequence is 13 residues long. The CDR3 is CASSLKGGDTQYF. The CDR3, as DNA: TGTGCCAGCAGTTTAAAGGGGGGAGATACGCAGTATTTT.

V and J are TRBV28 and TRBJ2-5; 7 bases map to TRBD1. The germline gives CDR1 MDHEN, CDR2 SYDVKM. This CDR3 has 14 residues. V lost 4 bases to trimming and J lost 5 bases; unmatched junction nucleotides: 7. This CDR3 reads CASSYRGMFETQYF. CDR3 nucleotide sequence: TGTGCCAGCAGTTACAGGGGAATGTTTGAGACCCAGTACTTC.

The chain employs TRBV21-1 and TRBJ2-3; the table's D call, TRBD2, was not checked against the DNA. TRBV21-1 is a pseudogene segment. The CDR3 has 18 amino acids. The CDR3 DNA sequence: TGTGCCAGCAGCGAGGGACTAGCGGGAGATTGGAGGACAGATACGCAGTATTTT. As protein: CASSEGLAGDWRTDTQYF.

The chain joins TRBV11-2 to TRBJ2-3, with 7 positions matching TRBD2. Germline CDR1 and CDR2: SGHAT and FQNNGV. V trimming: 1 base; J trimming: 4 bases; junction bases outside the gene matches: 11. The CDR3 has 17 residues. CDR3 region: CASSLGEGGPRADTQYF. The CDR3 nucleotides are TGTGCCAGCAGCTTAGGGGAGGGCGGGCCACGGGCAGATACGCAGTATTTT.

This clonotype has ten or more counts. The chain combines TRBV5-5 with TRBJ2-6, with TRBD1 matching 7 bases. Germline V gives CDR1 SGHKS, CDR2 YYEKEE (reference sequence). J gave up 3 bases and V 1 base, and 7 bases lay outside the gene matches. This CDR3 region has 17 residues. The CDR3 protein is CASSLRQGVNGANVLTF. CDR3 bases: TGTGCCAGCAGCTTGCGACAGGGAGTCAATGGGGCCAACGTCCTGACTTTC.

J is TRBJ2-1 and V is TRBV7-2; D ambiguous. The V end lost 4 bases, the J end lost 6 bases, and 13 bases lay between the germline ends. The CDR3 is 14 residues long. Per germline, CDR1 SGHTA and CDR2 FQGNSA. The CDR3 protein is CASSSRTPTNEQFF. In DNA, the CDR3 is TGTGCCAGCAGCTCCCGGACCCCTACCAATGAGCAGTTCTTC. Combining the CDR3 with reference TRBV7-2 and TRBJ2-1 gives the whole variable domain GAGVSQSPSNKVTEKGKDVELRCDPISGHTALYWYRQSLGQGLEFLIYFQGNSAPDKSGLPSDRFSAERTGGSVSTLTIQRTQQEDSAVYLCASSSRTPTNEQFFGPGTRLTVL.

This clonotype came up a few times. The rearrangement uses TRBV12-3 or TRBV12-4 and TRBJ2-1; 8 bases line up with TRBD1. This CDR3 is built from 14 residues. V dropped 5 bases and J dropped 7; count of bases not matched to a gene: 7. CDR3 in amino acids: CASSPRRDRNEQFF. The CDR3 DNA sequence: TGTGCCAGCAGTCCACGCCGGGACAGGAATGAGCAGTTCTTC.

This sequence joins TRBV24-1 and TRBJ2-5, with 7 bases lining up with TRBD1. Germline assignment: CDR1 KGHDR and CDR2 SFDVKD. The CDR3 runs to 15 residues. V lost 4 bases to trimming and J lost 5 bases; unmatched junction nucleotides: 9. The CDR3 protein is CATSDSYRGVETQYF. The CDR3 nucleotides are TGTGCCACCAGTGACTCCTACAGGGGAGTGGAGACCCAGTACTTC.

This clonotype was detected ten times or more. The chain carries TRBV6-1 and TRBJ1-2; D is undetermined. CDR3 length equals 14 residues. V was pared by 2 bases and J by 6 bases, with 13 bases between. Germline V gene data show CDR1 as MNHNS and CDR2 as SASEGT. The CDR3, as DNA: TGTGCCAGCAGTGAATCCGGCAACGGCCATGGCTACACCTTC. It specifies CASSESGNGHGYTF.

This clonotype has just a few counts. V gene TRBV5-1 combines with J gene TRBJ2-3; 8 positions agree with TRBD2. Per germline, CDR1 SGHRS and CDR2 YFSETQ. V lost 7 bases to trimming and J lost 6 bases; unmatched junction nucleotides: 16. CDR3 size: 16 residues. CDR3 region: CASRSEGSGGRDTQYF. DNA for the CDR3: TGCGCCAGCCGCTCGGAGGGCAGCGGGGGAAGGGATACGCAGTATTTT.

This clonotype was counted a few times. The chain carries TRBV20-1 and TRBJ2-7; 15 bases align to TRBD2. The V gene end was trimmed by 3 bases and the J gene end by 0 bases; junction bases not matched to a gene: 6. This CDR3 comprises 17 residues. From germline, CDR1 is DFQATT and CDR2 SNEGSKA (reference sequence). CDR3 in amino acids: CSASAGLAGGYSYEQYF. The CDR3 coding sequence is TGCAGTGCTAGTGCGGGACTAGCGGGAGGTTACTCCTACGAGCAGTACTTC.

The rearrangement uses TRBV4-3 and TRBJ2-1, with 8 nucleotides matching TRBD1. Per the germline V gene, CDR1 is LGHNA and CDR2 is YSLEER. The CDR3 runs 15 residues. The V segment lost 1 base and the J segment 8 bases; nucleotides outside the gene matches: 7. The CDR3 protein is CASSQVGQGAYEQFF. The CDR3 DNA follows: TGCGCCAGCAGCCAAGTGGGGCAGGGGGCCTATGAGCAGTTCTTC.

This clonotype occurred a few times. The chain uses TRBV11-2 and TRBJ2-1; possible D gene TRBD1, 5 bases. The CDR3 is 16 amino acids. Germline V lookup: CDR1 SGHAT, CDR2 FQNNGV. The ends were cut back, 3 bases at V and 2 bases at J, with 14 bases in the middle. Written as DNA, the CDR3 is TGTGCCAGCAGCTTTAAGAGAGACAGAGCCTACAATGAGCAGTTCTTC. Encoded protein: CASSFKRDRAYNEQFF.

This clonotype was observed at least ten times. The genes are TRBV20-1 and TRBJ2-1, with a weak D call TRBD2 (7 bases). Trimming left V 3 bases short and J 6 bases short, with 24 bases between. This CDR3 is built from 17 residues. In germline, CDR1 is DFQATT, CDR2 SNEGSKA (reference sequence). This CDR3 is CSARDRDAGAPFNEQFF. The CDR3 DNA reads TGCAGTGCTAGGGACAGAGATGCGGGGGCTCCTTTCAATGAGCAGTTCTTC.

This clonotype has a single count. A single base separates this from a much larger clone, so it may be a read error. Given the absence of the conserved phenylalanine or tryptophan at the CDR3 end, a read error is likely. V usage is TRBV10-3 and J usage is TRBJ2-4; no definite D call. The better agreement between TRBJ2-7 and the DNA end casts doubt on the J call. Germline V gives CDR1 ENHRY, CDR2 SYGVKD. The CDR3 consists of 13 residues. The CDR3 reads CAISVHRDYEQYS. The CDR3 DNA is TGTGCCATCAGTGTACACAGAGACTACGAGCAGTACTCC.

In this sample, this clonotype turned up a few times. A much larger clone lies one base from this, so it may be a read error. The rearrangement joins TRBV5-1 to TRBJ2-1; no reliable D call. CDR3 size: 15 residues. Germline CDR1 SGHRS, CDR2 YFSETQ. DNA for the CDR3: TGCGTCAGCAGCCTTTTAGGAAACTCCTACAATGAGCAGTTCTTC. Translated: CVSSLLGNSYNEQFF.

This clonotype was counted a few times. This sequence joins TRBV15 and TRBJ1-2, with D hard to call. The germline V gene has CDR1 LNHNV and CDR2 YYDKDF (reference sequence). V was shortened by 0 bases and J by 4 bases, with 12 bases between the two germline ends. The CDR3 is 15 residues long. The CDR3 DNA is TGTGCCACCAGCAGAGATCGCCGGGAACGCTATGGCTACACCTTC. It codes for CATSRDRRERYGYTF.

V usage is TRBV10-2 and J usage is TRBJ2-4; TRBD2 might be the D (7 bases). There are 15 residues in the CDR3. Deletions cut 7 bases from V and 13 bases from J, with 26 bases between. Germline V gene lookup returns CDR1 WSHSY and CDR2 SAAADI. The CDR3 protein is CASTEGGGDYNEQYF. In nucleotides, the CDR3 is TGCGCCAGCACTGAAGGCGGGGGCGACTACAATGAGCAGTACTTC.

This clonotype was recorded a few times. It may be a read error: a sequence one base away is much more abundant. J is TRBJ2-5 and V is TRBV10-2, with D hard to call. Per germline, CDR1 WSHSY and CDR2 SAAADI. CDR3 length: 11 amino acids. V dropped 7 bases and J dropped 11 bases, with 14 bases sitting between them. DNA for the CDR3: TGCGCCAGCACCAAATACAATGAGCAGTACTTC. This gives the protein CASTKYNEQYF.

J is TRBJ2-1 and V is TRBV2, with no clear D. The CDR3 is 12 amino acids. Per germline, CDR1 SNHLY and CDR2 FYNNEI. V was clipped by 6 bases and J by 4 bases, with 7 bases between them. CDR3 DNA: TGTGCCAGCAGACTATTTTACAATGAGCAGTTCTTC. Protein product: CASRLFYNEQFF.

Points on this clonotype: One junction end disagrees with the germline gene, perhaps due to a read error. V and J are TRBV10-2 and TRBJ2-5; 7 nucleotides agree with TRBD2. Germline values: CDR1 WSHSY, CDR2 SAAADI. The CDR3 spans 14 residues. The CDR3 loop is CAGSEGGGGRPQYF. CDR3 nucleotides: TGCGCCGGCAGTGAAGGTGGGGGGGGAAGGCCCCAGTACTTC.

V usage is TRBV12-5 and J usage is TRBJ2-7; D may correspond to TRBD1 or TRBD2 (6 bases each). The CDR3 runs 17 residues. Germline-derived CDR1 and CDR2 are LGHNT and FRNRAP. V lost 6 bases and J lost 2, with 23 bases in between. In nucleotides, the CDR3 is TGTGCTAGTGGGTCCCCCCCCCGGTCCGGGGGCACCTACGAGCAGTACTTC. It specifies CASGSPPRSGGTYEQYF.

This clonotype turned up a few times. The germline gene is not matched at one end of the junction; a read error may be the cause. The chain links TRBV4-3 to TRBJ1-5; D remains ambiguous. The germline gives CDR1 LGHNA, CDR2 YSLEER. The CDR3 consists of 13 residues. CDR3 coding DNA: TGCGCCAGCAACCAAGACCGGGGTCAGCCCCAGCATTTT. Its translation is CASNQDRGQPQHF.